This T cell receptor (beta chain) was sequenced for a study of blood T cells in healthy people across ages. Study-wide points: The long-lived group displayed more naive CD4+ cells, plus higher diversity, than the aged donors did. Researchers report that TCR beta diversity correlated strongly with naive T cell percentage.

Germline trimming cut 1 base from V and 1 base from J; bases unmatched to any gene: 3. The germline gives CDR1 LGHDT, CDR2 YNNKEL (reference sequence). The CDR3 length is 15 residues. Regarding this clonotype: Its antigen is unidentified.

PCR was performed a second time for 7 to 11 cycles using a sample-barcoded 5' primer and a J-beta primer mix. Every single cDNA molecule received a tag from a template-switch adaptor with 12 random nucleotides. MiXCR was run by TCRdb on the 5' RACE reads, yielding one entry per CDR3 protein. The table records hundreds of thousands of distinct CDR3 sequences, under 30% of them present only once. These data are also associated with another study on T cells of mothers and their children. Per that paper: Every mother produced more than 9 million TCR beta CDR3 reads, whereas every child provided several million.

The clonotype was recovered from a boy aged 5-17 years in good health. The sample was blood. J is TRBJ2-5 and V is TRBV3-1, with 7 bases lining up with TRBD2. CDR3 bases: TGTGCCAGCAGCCAAGTAACGGGGGGCCAAGAGACCCAGTACTTC. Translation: CASSQVTGGQETQYF.